These T cell receptor beta chains were read from a single sample in a study of CD4 T cells in relation to SARS-CoV-2 and coronaviruses. No antigen has been assigned to these receptors. Some clones are missing from TCRdb's copy, which holds only in-frame ones; the method was immunoSEQ multiplex PCR. The repertoire consists of more than 35,000 clones, with under 80% occurring once and the leading ten covering about a fifth. The source material was memory CD4+ T cells from PBMCs, cultured in vitro. These receptors were obtained from an adult with COVID-19. Both conserved end residues are part of each CDR3. D genes are given only for firm matches. Some rows mark clone size as missing; the rest say once, few, many or name a class of expanded clone.

j_call | v_call | clone_size | d_call | cdr3_nt | cdr3_aa
TRBJ1-1 | TRBV7-9 | - | TRBD1 | TGTGCCAGCAGCGTGACAGGGGGCTATACTGAAGCTTTCTTT | CASSVTGGYTEAFF
TRBJ2-7 | TRBV6-5 | - | - | TGTGCCAGCAGTTACTCCGTCGGGACGCGGGACTACGAGCAGTACTTC | CASSYSVGTRDYEQYF
TRBJ1-5 | TRBV7-8 | - | - | TGTGCCAGCAGCTTAGCCCGGACAGGCAATCAGCCCCAGCATTTT | CASSLARTGNQPQHF
TRBJ1-6 | TRBV14 | - | - | TGTGCCAGCAGCCTCCCTAATAATTCACCCCTCCACTTT | CASSLPNNSPLHF
TRBJ2-2 | TRBV15 | - | TRBD2 | TGTGCCACCAGCAGAGATTTCCTAGCGGGAGTTGGCGGGGAGCTGTTTTTT | CATSRDFLAGVGGELFF
TRBJ2-1 | TRBV30 | - | - | TGTGCCTGGACGGGTCCGGGGGTTAACTCCTACAATGAGCAGTTCTTC | CAWTGPGVNSYNEQFF
TRBJ2-7 | TRBV6-5 | - | TRBD2 | TGTGCCGGACAGAAGACTAGCGGGAGGGCCGCCGAGCAGTACTTC | CAGQKTSGRAAEQYF
TRBJ2-3 | TRBV13 | - | TRBD1 | TGTGCCAGCAGCTTAGAGGGGGCAAATACGCAGTATTTT | CASSLEGANTQYF
TRBJ2-7 | TRBV5-1 | - | TRBD2 | TGCGCCAGCAGCTTGGCCGGAGCGGGAGTTCTCGAGCAGTACTTC | CASSLAGAGVLEQYF
TRBJ2-7 | TRBV20-1 | - | TRBD2 | TGCAGTGCCGGGCTAGCGGGAAAGCAGTACTTC | CSAGLAGKQYF
TRBJ2-3 | TRBV5-1 | - | TRBD1 | TGCGCCAGCAGCTCGGCGGGACAGGGGAGTGGAGATACGCAGTATTTT | CASSSAGQGSGDTQYF
TRBJ2-1 | TRBV7-9 | - | - | TGTGCCAGCAGCTTGGAGGCTAGCCATTCCTACAATGAGCAGTTCTTC | CASSLEASHSYNEQFF
TRBJ2-1 | TRBV7-2 | - | - | TGTGCCAGCAGCTTAGACCTTAATGAGCAGTTCTTC | CASSLDLNEQFF
TRBJ2-3 | TRBV3-1/TRBV3-2 | - | - | TGTGCCAGCAGCCAATCGAATGGGAATACGCAGTATTTT | CASSQSNGNTQYF
TRBJ2-1 | TRBV5-1 | - | - | TGCGCCAGCAACCCCACCACGGGGCTTAGCTCCTACAATGAGCAGTTCTTC | CASNPTTGLSSYNEQFF
TRBJ1-2 | TRBV2 | once | - | TGTGCCAGCTTGGGCAGGGAGAATGGCTACACCTTC | CASLGRENGYTF
TRBJ1-3 | TRBV5-5 | - | - | TGTGCCAGCAGCTACCCCGGGCTCTCTGGAAACACCATATATTTT | CASSYPGLSGNTIYF
TRBJ1-3 | TRBV7-3 | few | - | TGTGCCAGCAGCTTAGGCCAGCAAAGCTCTGGAAACACCATATATTTT | CASSLGQQSSGNTIYF
TRBJ2-3 | TRBV3-1/TRBV3-2 | once | - | TGTGCCAGCAGCCAGGACGACAGTCACGGGTCCACAGATACGCAGTATTTT | CASSQDDSHGSTDTQYF
TRBJ2-3 | TRBV25-1 | - | TRBD1 | TGTGCCAGCGCAAAACCCGGGACAGGGGGCACAGATACGCAGTATTTT | CASAKPGTGGTDTQYF
TRBJ2-5 | TRBV29-1 | - | TRBD2 | TGCAGCGTGGATGGACTAGCGGGAGCTGGGGAGACCCAGTACTTC | CSVDGLAGAGETQYF
TRBJ2-2 | TRBV3-1/TRBV3-2 | medium-sized | TRBD2 | TGTGCCAGCAGCCGCCGGACTAGCGGTAGGAACACCGGGGAGCTGTTTTTT | CASSRRTSGRNTGELFF
TRBJ2-5 | TRBV29-1 | - | - | TGCAGCGTCGAACGGGAGACCCAGTACTTC | CSVERETQYF
TRBJ1-2 | TRBV18 | - | - | TGTGCCAGCTCACCATCGGCGGTTAACTATGGCTACACCTTC | CASSPSAVNYGYTF
TRBJ1-1 | TRBV5-4 | - | - | TGTGCCAGCAGCTTGGGCGGGGAGATCACTGAAGCTTTCTTT | CASSLGGEITEAFF
TRBJ2-7 | TRBV10-3 | few | - | TGTGCCATCAGTGACGGGAACTACGAGCAGTACTTC | CAISDGNYEQYF
TRBJ2-2 | TRBV7-2 | - | - | TGTGCCAGCAGCTTAGGGGCTGTGGGGGCCGGCACCGGGGAGCTGTTTTTT | CASSLGAVGAGTGELFF
TRBJ1-1 | TRBV14 | - | - | TGTGCCAGCAGCCAAGACCACGAAGCTTTCTTT | CASSQDHEAFF
TRBJ2-7 | TRBV28 | - | TRBD1 | TGTGCCAGCGACCGGGACAGGGGCAACGAGCAGTACTTC | CASDRDRGNEQYF
TRBJ2-5 | TRBV5-1 | once | TRBD2 | TGCGCCAGCAGCCTAGCGGGAGGGACCCAGTACTTC | CASSLAGGTQYF
TRBJ2-2 | TRBV6-2/TRBV6-3 | - | TRBD2 | TGTGCCAGCAGTTACCCGGGACTAGCGGGAGCGAACACCGGGGAGCTGTTTTTT | CASSYPGLAGANTGELFF
TRBJ1-3 | TRBV18 | - | TRBD1 | TGTGCCAGCTCATACCGGACAGGCTACTCTGGAAACACCATATATTTT | CASSYRTGYSGNTIYF
TRBJ1-3 | TRBV7-6 | few | - | TGTGCCAGCAGCTTAGCAGAGAGCTCTGGAAACACCATATATTTT | CASSLAESSGNTIYF
TRBJ2-2 | TRBV6-6 | - | - | TGTGCCAGCAGTTACGATCGGCAGTCGGCCGGGGAGCTGTTTTTT | CASSYDRQSAGELFF
TRBJ2-1 | TRBV7-9 | few | TRBD2 | TGTGCCAGCACCCGGACTAGCGGGGACAATGAGCAGTTCTTC | CASTRTSGDNEQFF
TRBJ2-1 | TRBV4-1 | - | TRBD2 | TGCGCCAGCAGCCTAAGGTGGGGGGGGGACTACAATGAGCAGTTCTTC | CASSLRWGGDYNEQFF
TRBJ1-6 | TRBV2 | few | TRBD1 | TGTGCCAGCAGGCTTGACAGGGATAATTCACCCCTCCACTTT | CASRLDRDNSPLHF